This TCR beta chain was profiled in a study of T cell responses to AZD1222 COVID-19 vaccine. Study conclusions and caveats: Donors were largely white British and mainly female; clonal diversity was possibly underestimated. Spike as a whole was targeted by vaccine-associated CD4 TCRs, dominant at 160-218 and 743-854. It was only after the peak T cell response that any repertoires were sampled. The study reported that nearly half of spike-specific TCRs target unmutated variant regions.

Note on this clone: Antigen: not known.

TCRdb keeps only in-frame clones here, not all; method: immunoSEQ multiplex PCR. The profile shows about 150,000 clones, roughly 90% of them singletons. The CDR3 runs 14 residues. Germline CDR1 and CDR2: SGHNT and YENEEA. V shed 1 base and J shed 3 bases, with 8 bases lying between them. Sequencing was performed on peripheral blood, taken on day 0 of MenACWY control vaccination. This chain uses TRBV11-3 with TRBJ2-3, with D perhaps TRBD1 or TRBD2 (5 bases each). This clonotype was obtained from an adult in good health. The chain's CDR3 is CASSLGGRTDTQYF. CDR3 in DNA: TGTGCCAGCAGCTTAGGGGGACGGACAGATACGCAGTATTTT.